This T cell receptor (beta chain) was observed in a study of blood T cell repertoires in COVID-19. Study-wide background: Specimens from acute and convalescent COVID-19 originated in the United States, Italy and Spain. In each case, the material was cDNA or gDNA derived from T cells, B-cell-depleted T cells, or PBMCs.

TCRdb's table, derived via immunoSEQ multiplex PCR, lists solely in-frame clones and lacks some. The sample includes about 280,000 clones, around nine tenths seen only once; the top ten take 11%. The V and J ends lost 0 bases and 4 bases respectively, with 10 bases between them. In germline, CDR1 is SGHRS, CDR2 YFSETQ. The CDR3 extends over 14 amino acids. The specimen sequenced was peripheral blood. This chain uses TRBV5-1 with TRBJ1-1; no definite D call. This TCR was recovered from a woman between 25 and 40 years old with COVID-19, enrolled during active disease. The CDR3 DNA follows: TGCGCCAGCAGCTTGGCCGTGGAGGGCACTGAAGCTTTCTTT. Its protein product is CASSLAVEGTEAFF.